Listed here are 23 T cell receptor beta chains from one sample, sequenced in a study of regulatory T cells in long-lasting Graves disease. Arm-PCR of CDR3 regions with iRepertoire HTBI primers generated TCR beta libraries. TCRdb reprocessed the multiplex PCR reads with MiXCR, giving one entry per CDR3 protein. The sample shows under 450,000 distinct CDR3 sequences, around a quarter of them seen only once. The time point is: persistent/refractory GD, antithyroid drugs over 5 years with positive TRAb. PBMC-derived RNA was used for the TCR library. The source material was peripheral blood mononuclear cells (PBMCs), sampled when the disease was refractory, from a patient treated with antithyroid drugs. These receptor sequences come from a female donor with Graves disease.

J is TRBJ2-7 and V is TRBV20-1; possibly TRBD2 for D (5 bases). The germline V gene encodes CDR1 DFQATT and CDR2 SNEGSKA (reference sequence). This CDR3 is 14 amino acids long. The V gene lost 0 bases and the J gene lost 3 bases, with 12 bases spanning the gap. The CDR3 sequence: CSARDPRTYYEQYF. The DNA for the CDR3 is TGCAGTGCTAGAGATCCGCGGACTTACTACGAGCAGTACTTC.

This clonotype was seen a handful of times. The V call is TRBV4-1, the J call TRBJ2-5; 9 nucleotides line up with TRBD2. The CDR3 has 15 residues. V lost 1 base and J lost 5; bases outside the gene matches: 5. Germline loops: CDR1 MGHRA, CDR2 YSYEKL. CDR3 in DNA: TGCGCCAGCAGCCAAGCCGGACTAGCGACGGAGACCCAGTACTTC. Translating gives CASSQAGLATETQYF.

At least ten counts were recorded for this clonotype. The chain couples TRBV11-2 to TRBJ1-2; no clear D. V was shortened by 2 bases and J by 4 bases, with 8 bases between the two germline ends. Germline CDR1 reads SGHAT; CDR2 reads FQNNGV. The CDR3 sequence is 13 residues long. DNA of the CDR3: TGTGCCAGCAGCTTATCACAGCCCTATGGCTACACCTTC. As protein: CASSLSQPYGYTF.

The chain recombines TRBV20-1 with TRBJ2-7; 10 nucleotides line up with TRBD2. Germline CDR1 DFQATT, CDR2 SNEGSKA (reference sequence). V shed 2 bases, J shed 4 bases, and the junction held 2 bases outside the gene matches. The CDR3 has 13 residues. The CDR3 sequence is CSARLAGAYEQYF. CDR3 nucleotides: TGCAGTGCTAGACTAGCGGGGGCGTACGAGCAGTACTTC.

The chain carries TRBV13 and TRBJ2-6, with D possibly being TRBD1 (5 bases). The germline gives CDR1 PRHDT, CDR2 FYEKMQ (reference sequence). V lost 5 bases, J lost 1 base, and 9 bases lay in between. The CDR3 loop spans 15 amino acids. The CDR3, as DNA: TGTGCCAGCAGCATCGACAGTTCTGGGGCCAACGTCCTGACTTTC. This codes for CASSIDSSGANVLTF.

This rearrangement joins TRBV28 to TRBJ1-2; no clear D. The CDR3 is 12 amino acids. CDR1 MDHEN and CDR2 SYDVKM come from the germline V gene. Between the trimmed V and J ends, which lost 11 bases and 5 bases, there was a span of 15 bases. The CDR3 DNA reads TGTGCCCGCAAGCAGCTTTCGTATGGCTACACCTTC. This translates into CARKQLSYGYTF.

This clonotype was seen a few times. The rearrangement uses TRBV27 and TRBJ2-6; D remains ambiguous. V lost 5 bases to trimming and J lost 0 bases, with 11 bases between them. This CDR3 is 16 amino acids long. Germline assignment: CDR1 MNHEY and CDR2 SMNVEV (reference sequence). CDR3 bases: TGTGCCAGCAGTAAAGGTTGGAGCTCTGGGGCCAACGTCCTGACTTTC. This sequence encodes CASSKGWSSGANVLTF.

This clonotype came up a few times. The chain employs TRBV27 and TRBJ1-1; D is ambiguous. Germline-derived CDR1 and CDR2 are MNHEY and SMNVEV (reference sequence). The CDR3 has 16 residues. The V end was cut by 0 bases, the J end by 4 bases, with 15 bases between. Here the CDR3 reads CASSLSITSRSTEAFF. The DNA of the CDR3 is TGTGCCAGCAGTTTATCGATCACTTCTCGAAGCACTGAAGCTTTCTTT.

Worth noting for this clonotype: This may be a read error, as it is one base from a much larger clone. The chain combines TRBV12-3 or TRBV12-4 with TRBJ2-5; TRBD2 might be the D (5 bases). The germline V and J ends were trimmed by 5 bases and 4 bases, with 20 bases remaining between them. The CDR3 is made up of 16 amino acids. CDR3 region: CASSPPSRSSRETQYF. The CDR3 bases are TGTGCCAGCAGTCCCCCTAGCAGGAGTTCTAGAGAGACCCAGTACTTC.

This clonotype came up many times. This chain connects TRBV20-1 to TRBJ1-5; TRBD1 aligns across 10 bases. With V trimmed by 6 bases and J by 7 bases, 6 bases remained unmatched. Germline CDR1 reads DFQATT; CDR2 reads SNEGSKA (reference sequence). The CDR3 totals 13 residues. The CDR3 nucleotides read TGCAGTGCCCAGAGACAGGGGGCACAGCCCCAGCATTTT. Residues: CSAQRQGAQPQHF.

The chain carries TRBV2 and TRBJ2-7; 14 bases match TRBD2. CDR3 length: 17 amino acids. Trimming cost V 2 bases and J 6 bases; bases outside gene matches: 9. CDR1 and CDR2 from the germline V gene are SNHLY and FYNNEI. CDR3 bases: TGTGCCAGCAGTGAACTATCCGGGACTAGCGGGAGTGGCGAGCAGTACTTC. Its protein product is CASSELSGTSGSGEQYF.

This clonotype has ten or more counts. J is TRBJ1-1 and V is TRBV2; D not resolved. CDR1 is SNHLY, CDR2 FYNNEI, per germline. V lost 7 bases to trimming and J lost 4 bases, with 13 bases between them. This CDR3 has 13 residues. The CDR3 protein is CASNGRGGTEAFF. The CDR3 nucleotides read TGTGCCAGCAACGGCCGCGGTGGCACTGAAGCTTTCTTT.

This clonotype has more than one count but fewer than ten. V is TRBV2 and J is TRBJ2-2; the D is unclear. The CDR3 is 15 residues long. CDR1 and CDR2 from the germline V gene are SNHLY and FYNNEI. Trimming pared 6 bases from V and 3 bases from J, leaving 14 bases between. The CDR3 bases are TGTGCCAGCAGCGACCTCGGCCCTTACACCGGGGAGCTGTTTTTT. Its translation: CASSDLGPYTGELFF. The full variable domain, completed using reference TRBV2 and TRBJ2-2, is EPEVTQTPSHQVTQMGQEVILRCVPISNHLYFYWYRQILGQKVEFLVSFYNNEISEKSEIFDDQFSVERPDGSNFTLKIRSTKLEDSAMYFCASSDLGPYTGELFFGEGSRLTVL.

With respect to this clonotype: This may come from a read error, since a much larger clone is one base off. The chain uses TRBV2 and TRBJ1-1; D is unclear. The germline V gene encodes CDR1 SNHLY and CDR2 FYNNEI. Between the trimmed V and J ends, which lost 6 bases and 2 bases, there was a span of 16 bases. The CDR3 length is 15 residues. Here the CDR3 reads CASRDFAGINTEAFF. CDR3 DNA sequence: TGTGCCAGCAGAGATTTCGCGGGAATCAACACTGAAGCTTTCTTT.

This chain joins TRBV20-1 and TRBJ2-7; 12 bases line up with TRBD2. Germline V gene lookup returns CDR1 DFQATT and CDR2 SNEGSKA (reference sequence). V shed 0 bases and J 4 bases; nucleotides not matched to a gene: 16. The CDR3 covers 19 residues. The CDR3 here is CSARDRWLAGGPGIYEQYF. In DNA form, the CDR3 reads TGCAGTGCTAGAGATCGGTGGCTAGCGGGAGGGCCGGGGATTTACGAGCAGTACTTC.

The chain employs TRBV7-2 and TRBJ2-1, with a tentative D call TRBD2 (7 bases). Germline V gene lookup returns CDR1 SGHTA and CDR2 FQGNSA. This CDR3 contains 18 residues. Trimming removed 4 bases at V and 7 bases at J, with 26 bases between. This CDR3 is CASSSLKGGGGPGNEQFF. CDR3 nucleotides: TGTGCCAGCAGCTCCCTAAAGGGAGGGGGAGGGCCTGGGAATGAGCAGTTCTTC.

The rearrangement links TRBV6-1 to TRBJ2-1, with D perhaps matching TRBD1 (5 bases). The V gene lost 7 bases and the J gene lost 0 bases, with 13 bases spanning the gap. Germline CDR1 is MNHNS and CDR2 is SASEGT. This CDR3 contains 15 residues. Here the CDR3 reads CASKTAPSSYNEQFF. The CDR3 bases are TGTGCCAGCAAGACAGCTCCGAGCTCCTACAATGAGCAGTTCTTC.

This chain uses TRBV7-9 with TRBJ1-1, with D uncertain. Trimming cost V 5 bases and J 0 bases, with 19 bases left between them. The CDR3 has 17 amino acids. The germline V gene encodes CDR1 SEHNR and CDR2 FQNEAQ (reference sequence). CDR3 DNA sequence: TGTGCCAGCAGCGGTAAGGACCCCCGAGGTGTGAACACTGAAGCTTTCTTT. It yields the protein CASSGKDPRGVNTEAFF. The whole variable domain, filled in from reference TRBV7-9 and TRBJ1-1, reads DTGVSQNPRHKITKRGQNVTFRCDPISEHNRLYWYRQTLGQGPEFLTYFQNEAQLEKSRLLSDRFSAERPKGSFSTLEIQRTEQGDSAMYLCASSGKDPRGVNTEAFFGQGTRLTVV.

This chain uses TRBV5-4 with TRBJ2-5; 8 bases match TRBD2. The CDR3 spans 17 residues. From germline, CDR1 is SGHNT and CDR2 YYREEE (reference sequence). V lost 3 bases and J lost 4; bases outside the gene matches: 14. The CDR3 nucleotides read TGTGCCAGCAGCTCCAAACAGAGCGGGAGCATCGGAGAGACCCAGTACTTC. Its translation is CASSSKQSGSIGETQYF.

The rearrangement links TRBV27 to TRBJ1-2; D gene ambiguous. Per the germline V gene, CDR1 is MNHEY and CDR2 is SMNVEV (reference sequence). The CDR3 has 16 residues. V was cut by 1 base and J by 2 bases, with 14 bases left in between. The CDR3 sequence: CASSLFFGSGNYGYTF. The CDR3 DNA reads TGTGCCAGCAGTTTATTTTTCGGCAGCGGCAACTATGGCTACACCTTC.

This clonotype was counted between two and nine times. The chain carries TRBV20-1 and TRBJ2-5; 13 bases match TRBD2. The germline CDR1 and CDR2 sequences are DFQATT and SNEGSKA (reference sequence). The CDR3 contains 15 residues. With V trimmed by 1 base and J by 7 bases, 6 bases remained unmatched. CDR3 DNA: TGCAGTGCTAGAGGGACTAGCGGGAGTATGGCGACCCAGTACTTC. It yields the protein CSARGTSGSMATQYF.

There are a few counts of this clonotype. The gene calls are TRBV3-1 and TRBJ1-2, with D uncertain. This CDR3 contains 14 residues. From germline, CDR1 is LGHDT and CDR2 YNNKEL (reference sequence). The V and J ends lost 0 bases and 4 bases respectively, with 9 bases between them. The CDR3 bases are TGTGCCAGCAGCCAAGATTTTACATCCTATGGCTACACCTTC. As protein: CASSQDFTSYGYTF.

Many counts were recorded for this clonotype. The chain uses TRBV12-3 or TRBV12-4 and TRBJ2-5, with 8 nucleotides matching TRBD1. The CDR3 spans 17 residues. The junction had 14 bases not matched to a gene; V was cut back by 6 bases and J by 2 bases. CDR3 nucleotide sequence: TGTGCCAGCAGCCGGTCAACCGGGACAGGAGATCAAGAGACCCAGTACTTC. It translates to CASSRSTGTGDQETQYF.